The 8 T cell receptor beta chains listed next were all sequenced from one sample in a study of T cells in Graves' hyperthyroidism and ophthalmopathy. The investigators amplified TCR beta CDR3 regions from RNA transcripts. A set of HTBI primers served as the primers for a first-round RT-PCR of the TCR CDR3. TCRdb reprocessed the multiplex PCR reads via MiXCR and lists one record per CDR3 protein. The repertoire holds 300,000 to 500,000 distinct CDR3 sequences, roughly an eighth seen once, with 28% in the top ten. Material: blood. These TCRs come from a man aged 50 to 60 with Graves' ophthalmopathy.

There are a few counts of this clonotype. This sequence joins TRBV6-1 and TRBJ2-3; D might be TRBD2 (5 bases). The ends were cut back, 3 bases at V and 6 bases at J, with 16 bases in the middle. CDR1 and CDR2 (germline): MNHNS, SASEGT. The length of the CDR3 is 15 residues. The CDR3 DNA is TGTGCCAGCAGTGATCCCCTCCCGCCGGGGGATACGCAGTATTTT. Residues: CASSDPLPPGDTQYF.

This clonotype was recorded at least ten times. V usage is TRBV20-1 and J usage is TRBJ2-3, with D uncertain. Germline V gene data show CDR1 as DFQATT and CDR2 as SNEGSKA (reference sequence). V was cut by 3 bases and J by 4 bases, with 8 bases left in between. There are 12 residues in the CDR3. The CDR3 here is CSASSLSDTQYF. DNA of the CDR3: TGCAGTGCTAGCTCATTGTCAGATACGCAGTATTTT.

Concerning this clonotype: Sequence at one end of the junction differs from germline and may be a read error. The gene calls are TRBV27 and TRBJ2-2; D is perhaps TRBD1 (6 bases). Germline V gene data show CDR1 as MNHEY and CDR2 as SMNVEV (reference sequence). The CDR3 is 14 residues long. The CDR3 DNA reads as TGTGCCAGCGGTTTATCGATCAGGGGACCGCGGCTGTTTTTT. It translates to CASGLSIRGPRLFF.

The sample holds many counts of this clonotype. The CDR3 nucleotides read TGTGCCAGCAGCTGGTCCGCCACCTACGAGCAGTACTTC. Protein sequence: CASSWSATYEQYF. This chain links TRBV7-2 with TRBJ2-7; D is undetermined. The length of the CDR3 is 13 residues. V dropped 4 bases and J dropped 2 bases, with 9 bases sitting between them. CDR1 and CDR2 (germline): SGHTA, FQGNSA.

This clonotype showed up just a few times. The rearrangement links TRBV2 to TRBJ2-3; D not resolved. This CDR3 spans 16 amino acids. V lost 0 bases and J lost 3, with 13 bases in between. Germline CDR1 SNHLY, CDR2 FYNNEI. The CDR3 nucleotides are TGTGCCAGCAGTGAAGCGTTGCTAGATTGGACAGATACGCAGTATTTT. Amino acids: CASSEALLDWTDTQYF.

This clonotype has at least ten counts. The chain combines TRBV3-1 with TRBJ1-5, with no clear D. Germline V gene lookup returns CDR1 LGHDT and CDR2 YNNKEL (reference sequence). This CDR3 contains 12 residues. Trimming left V 3 bases short and J 4 bases short, with 4 bases between. CDR3 in amino acids: CASSHKNQPQHF. The CDR3 nucleotides read TGTGCCAGCAGCCACAAAAATCAGCCCCAGCATTTT.

The sample holds many counts of this clonotype. The CDR3, as DNA: TGTGCCAGCAGCTTAGGAAGTAGCGCCTACAATGAGCAGTTCTTC. Translation gives CASSLGSSAYNEQFF. This sequence joins TRBV7-9 and TRBJ2-1; TRBD2 is a possible D gene (5 bases). The V end lost 1 base, the J end lost 2 bases, and 9 bases lay between the germline ends. The germline V gene has CDR1 SEHNR and CDR2 FQNEAQ (reference sequence). The CDR3 is 15 amino acids.

Many counts were recorded for this clonotype. The rearrangement joins TRBV5-1 to TRBJ1-1, with D perhaps matching TRBD1 (5 bases). The germline V and J ends were trimmed by 6 bases and 4 bases, with 16 bases remaining between them. In germline, CDR1 is SGHRS, CDR2 YFSETQ. The CDR3 contains 14 residues. The CDR3 DNA follows: TGCGCCAGCACCCCAGTGGGGGGAGTCACTGAAGCTTTCTTT. Protein product: CASTPVGGVTEAFF.